This section outlines one T cell receptor beta chain sequence together with its context. Some clones are missing from TCRdb's copy, which holds only in-frame ones; the method was immunoSEQ multiplex PCR. This sample has roughly 180,000 clones; about 85% occur once, and the top ten carry about 2.8%. V was shortened by 5 bases and J by 5 bases, with 13 bases between the two germline ends. Germline CDR1 SGHTA, CDR2 FQGNSA. This CDR3 contains 15 residues. The data derive from a study of T cell responses to AZD1222 COVID-19 vaccine. The V gene is TRBV7-2, the J gene TRBJ2-6; D gene uncertain. The receptor was derived from an adult in good health. This material consisted of peripheral blood, taken on day 0 of AZD1222 vaccination. The CDR3 loop reads CASSPLGRRANVLTF. In nucleotides, the CDR3 is TGTGCCAGCAGCCCCCTCGGGCGGCGGGCCAACGTCCTGACTTTC.